The rows below give T cell receptor beta chains drawn from one sample of a study of blood T cell repertoires in COVID-19. TCRdb's copy holds only in-frame clones and misses some; the assay was immunoSEQ multiplex PCR. The sample has 260,000 or so clones, roughly four fifths seen once; the top ten hold 4.7%. The source material was peripheral blood. The receptors here all came from a woman aged 70-85 years with acute or convalescent COVID-19. The CDR3 runs from the conserved cysteine through the conserved F or W. A D gene is named only where the DNA matches it firmly. Clone size appears in some rows only: once, few, many, or a class for an expanded clone.

-	TRBV6-5	-	TRBJ1-1	TGTGCCAGCGGTTGGTACAGCAGGAACACTGAAGCTTTCTTT	CASGWYSRNTEAFF
-	TRBV11-2	-	TRBJ1-5	TGTGCCAGCAGCTTAGTTCCAGATCAGCCCCAGCATTTT	CASSLVPDQPQHF
TRBD2	TRBV10-3	-	TRBJ2-1	TGTGCCATCTCCCTAGCGGGGGGTGTGGGTGAGCAGTTCTTC	CAISLAGGVGEQFF
TRBD2	TRBV10-3	-	TRBJ2-5	TGTGCCATCAGGGGGGGGTTGCGAGAGACCCAGTACTTC	CAIRGGLRETQYF
TRBD1	TRBV5-1	-	TRBJ2-2	TGCGCCAGCACGGGACAGGGGACCGGGGAGCTGTTTTTT	CASTGQGTGELFF
-	TRBV4-3	-	TRBJ2-5	TGCGCCAGCAGCCAAGATTGGGCTGTCGGACAAGAGACCCAGTACTTC	CASSQDWAVGQETQYF
TRBD2	TRBV5-1	-	TRBJ2-3	TGCGCCAGCAGCCCCGGGAGGGCTAGCACAGATACGCAGTATTTT	CASSPGRASTDTQYF
TRBD1	TRBV2	-	TRBJ1-5	TGTGCCAGCAGTGAAGCTTACGGACAGGGAGGTCAGCCCCAGCATTTT	CASSEAYGQGGQPQHF
TRBD1	TRBV7-2	-	TRBJ2-2	TGTGCCAGCAGCCAACAGGGACAGGGGGTGAACACCGGGGAGCTGTTTTTT	CASSQQGQGVNTGELFF
TRBD1	TRBV5-5	-	TRBJ2-5	TGTGCCAGCAGCTTGGTACAGGGGGCGACTCGCCAAGAGACCCAGTACTTC	CASSLVQGATRQETQYF
-	TRBV7-9	-	TRBJ2-2	TGTGCCAGCCGCTCCTTGAATCAGGCGAACACCGGGGAGCTGTTTTTT	CASRSLNQANTGELFF
TRBD1	TRBV5-1	-	TRBJ2-2	TGCGCCAGTACAGAGGGACAGGGGAACACCGGGGAGCTGTTTTTT	CASTEGQGNTGELFF
TRBD1	TRBV19	-	TRBJ1-1	TGTGCCAGTAGTAGGACAGGACGCCGATTGGGCACTGAAGCTTTCTTT	CASSRTGRRLGTEAFF
-	TRBV5-6	many	TRBJ1-3	TGTGCCAGCAGCTTGCTACAGGTCTCTGGAAACACCATATATTTT	CASSLLQVSGNTIYF
TRBD1	TRBV5-8	once	TRBJ1-5	TGTGCCAGCAGCGGGCGAGGGGGCGGGGAGCCCCAGCATTTT	CASSGRGGGEPQHF
-	TRBV7-9	-	TRBJ2-3	TGTGCCAGCAGCTTAAGCGGCAGATCCCGAGATACGCAGTATTTT	CASSLSGRSRDTQYF
TRBD2	TRBV18	once	TRBJ2-7	TGTGCCAGCTCACCTCCCAGCGGGGTTTACGAGCAGTACTTC	CASSPPSGVYEQYF
TRBD1	TRBV4-2	-	TRBJ2-1	TGTGCCAGCAGCCCTGGACAGGGGGCCTCACATGAGCAGTTCTTC	CASSPGQGASHEQFF
TRBD2	TRBV11-2	few	TRBJ2-1	TGTGCCAGCAGCTTAGTTGACCTAGCGGGGGGTAAAAATGAGCAGTTCTTC	CASSLVDLAGGKNEQFF
TRBD1	TRBV19	-	TRBJ1-2	TGTGCCACCGACATTCCGGGACAGAGATCTATGGGCTACACCTTC	CATDIPGQRSMGYTF
-	TRBV7-2	-	TRBJ2-2	TGTGCCAGCAGCCGTGACAGACGTACGAACACCGGGGAGCTGTTTTTT	CASSRDRRTNTGELFF
TRBD2	TRBV7-2	-	TRBJ2-3	TGTGCCAGCAGCTTAGCGGGGGGGTCCATTCCAGATACGCAGTATTTT	CASSLAGGSIPDTQYF
-	TRBV5-1	-	TRBJ1-1	TGCGCCAGCGGCTTTTCGGGGGGCACTGAAGCTTTCTTT	CASGFSGGTEAFF
TRBD2	TRBV27	-	TRBJ2-1	TGTGCCAGCAGTTTCCGGACTAGCGGGTACAATGAGCAGTTCTTC	CASSFRTSGYNEQFF
TRBD2	TRBV5-1	-	TRBJ2-7	TGCGCCAGCAGCCCCTCTAGCGGAAGCTCCTACGAGCAGTACTTC	CASSPSSGSSYEQYF
TRBD2	TRBV6-6	-	TRBJ2-3	TGTGCCAGCAGTCCACTAGCGGGGGGGAGCACAGATACGCAGTATTTT	CASSPLAGGSTDTQYF
-	TRBV18	-	TRBJ1-6	TGTGCCAGCTCACTCCGAGATTATAATTCACCCCTCCACTTT	CASSLRDYNSPLHF
TRBD2	TRBV6-5	-	TRBJ2-3	TGTGCCAGCAGTTACCGGGGGGGTAGAACAGATACGCAGTATTTT	CASSYRGGRTDTQYF
-	TRBV6-2/TRBV6-3	-	TRBJ1-2	TGTGCCAGCAGTTACGGGAGAGGTGGCGCCTATGGCTACACCTTC	CASSYGRGGAYGYTF
TRBD1	TRBV5-1	-	TRBJ1-1	TGCGCCAGCAGCCGGGACAGGGGGCTAAATGAAGCTTTCTTT	CASSRDRGLNEAFF
TRBD1	TRBV4-2	-	TRBJ2-2	TGTGCCAGCAGCCAAGACATCCTACAGGGGGTCACCGGGGAGCTGTTTTTT	CASSQDILQGVTGELFF
-	TRBV4-2	-	TRBJ2-7	TGTGCCAGCAGCCTTTCTGACAGGCACAACGAGCAGTACTTC	CASSLSDRHNEQYF
TRBD2	TRBV11-2	-	TRBJ2-1	TGTGCCAGCAGCTTAACTAGCGGGGGGGTGAACAATGAGCAGTTCTTC	CASSLTSGGVNNEQFF
TRBD1	TRBV7-8	few	TRBJ1-2	TGTGCCAGCAGCTCGGGGGACAGGCACTATGGCTACACCTTC	CASSSGDRHYGYTF
-	TRBV9	-	TRBJ2-5	TGTGCCAGCAGCGTAGTGTCGCGGGAGACCCAGTACTTC	CASSVVSRETQYF
TRBD1	TRBV20-1	-	TRBJ1-5	TGCAGTGCCTCAGGGGGGCAGGGCCAGCATTTT	CSASGGQGQHF
TRBD1	TRBV6-5	-	TRBJ1-1	TGTGCCAGCAGACGCGACAGGGGCATGAACACTGAAGCTTTCTTT	CASRRDRGMNTEAFF
-	TRBV3-1/TRBV3-2	-	TRBJ1-3	TGTGCCAGCAGGGACCCGACAGGTTCGCGGGGGAGCTTCTCTGGAAACACCATATATTTT	CASRDPTGSRGSFSGNTIYF
-	TRBV5-6	-	TRBJ1-6	TGTGCCAGCAGCCGACGCTCCGGGAGCTCCTATAATTCACCCCTCCACTTT	CASSRRSGSSYNSPLHF
-	TRBV13	once	TRBJ2-5	TGTGCCAGCAGCGTCGGGGAGACCCAGTACTTC	CASSVGETQYF
-	TRBV27	-	TRBJ2-1	TGTGCCAGCAGCTTAGAAGGACGGGGTGAGCAGTTCTTC	CASSLEGRGEQFF
-	TRBV6-1	few	TRBJ1-1	TGTGCCAGCAGTGAGTGGCGGTCGGGAGCTTTCTTT	CASSEWRSGAFF
-	TRBV5-1	-	TRBJ1-5	TGCGCCAGCAGCAGCGGGATCCTCAATCAGCCCCAGCATTTT	CASSSGILNQPQHF
-	TRBV7-8	-	TRBJ1-1	TGTGCCAGCAGCTTAGTTCCCAGGGTGATTCACACTGAAGCTTTCTTT	CASSLVPRVIHTEAFF
TRBD2	TRBV3-1/TRBV3-2	-	TRBJ2-7	TGTGCCAGCAGCCCCACCGGGGGGGGTCTCTACGAGCAGTACTTC	CASSPTGGGLYEQYF
-	TRBV19	-	TRBJ2-5	TGTGCCAGTAGTCAGGGAGAGACCCAGTACTTC	CASSQGETQYF
-	TRBV4-3	-	TRBJ1-1	TGCGCCAGCAGCCAAGGGCTGGAGGCCACTGAAGCTTTCTTT	CASSQGLEATEAFF
TRBD1	TRBV2	-	TRBJ1-2	TGTGCCAGACAGGGGCTTGAAGGCTACACCTTC	CARQGLEGYTF
-	TRBV5-1	-	TRBJ2-2	TGCGCCAGCAGCTCTACAGGGTCGAGCACCGGGGAGCTGTTTTTT	CASSSTGSSTGELFF